A single sample is the source of the 8 T cell receptor beta chains below, sequenced in a study of PD-1 blockade in classical Hodgkin lymphoma. Exposure to brentuximab vedotin varied, and each patient had relapsed following autologous stem cell transplantation. Profiled with immunoSEQ multiplex PCR; TCRdb holds only in-frame clones, not every one. Altogether 16,000 or so clones are present, 82% being singletons, with the ten largest covering roughly 27%. Source: peripheral blood mononuclear cells (PBMCs), taken before the second cycle of nivolumab. All receptors derive from a human donor with classical Hodgkin lymphoma.

This CDR3 is CASSPGANSPLHF. The CDR3 DNA reads TGTGCCAGCAGTCCAGGGGCTAATTCACCCCTCCACTTT. The chain links TRBV6-5 to TRBJ1-6; a possible D gene is TRBD1 (6 bases). This CDR3 has 13 amino acids. The germline V and J ends were trimmed by 5 bases and 6 bases, with 8 bases remaining between them. Germline lookup yields CDR1 MNHEY and CDR2 SVGAGI.

V and J are TRBV2 and TRBJ1-4; unclear D gene. Germline lookup yields CDR1 SNHLY and CDR2 FYNNEI. V was clipped by 6 bases and J by 4 bases, with 6 bases between them. There are 12 residues in the CDR3. CDR3 DNA sequence: TGTGCCAGCAGGATCCTTAATGAAAAACTGTTTTTT. It translates to CASRILNEKLFF.

This clone came up once. This chain joins TRBV27 and TRBJ2-5; tentatively, D is TRBD2 (6 bases). Germline V gene data show CDR1 as MNHEY and CDR2 as SMNVEV (reference sequence). V was cut by 7 bases and J by 5 bases, with 14 bases left in between. The CDR3 covers 13 residues. The CDR3 reads CASTPQEGETQYF. The CDR3 DNA reads as TGTGCCAGCACGCCTCAGGAGGGGGAGACCCAGTACTTC.

This clone was seen just once. The chain links TRBV4-3 to TRBJ2-1; 8 nucleotides agree with TRBD1. CDR1 and CDR2 (germline): LGHNA, YSLEER. The junction had 9 bases not matched to a gene; V was cut back by 3 bases and J by 5 bases. CDR3 length: 16 residues. The CDR3 DNA is TGCGCCAGCAGCCATGCGGACAGGGTAGTTCACAATGAGCAGTTCTTC. Its translation is CASSHADRVVHNEQFF.

This clone has only a few counts. The chain links TRBV27 to TRBJ1-2; D not certain. Germline V gene data show CDR1 as MNHEY and CDR2 as SMNVEV (reference sequence). With 2 bases removed from V and 8 bases from J, the gap between germline ends came to 12 bases. The CDR3 runs 13 residues. CDR3 sequence: CASSLNPTGGYTF. Here the CDR3 DNA reads TGTGCCAGCAGTTTAAATCCCACGGGGGGCTACACCTTC.

The genes are TRBV6-1 and TRBJ2-3, with TRBD1 identical over 9 bases. Germline V gene sequence: CDR1 MNHNS, CDR2 SASEGT. The V gene end was trimmed by 6 bases and the J gene end by 3 bases; junction bases not matched to a gene: 4. The CDR3 totals 14 residues. The chain's CDR3 is CASSRQGGTDTQYF. The CDR3 nucleotides are TGTGCCAGCAGCCGACAGGGGGGTACAGATACGCAGTATTTT.

V usage is TRBV19 and J usage is TRBJ2-4; no clear D. The germline V gene has CDR1 LNHDA and CDR2 SQIVND (reference sequence). The CDR3 runs to 18 residues. V lost 7 bases and J lost 0, with 22 bases in between. The CDR3 is CASIYVHGTLSAKNIQYF. The CDR3 nucleotides are TGTGCCAGTATTTATGTTCATGGAACATTATCAGCCAAAAACATTCAGTACTTC.

The table lists this clone with a few counts. The gene calls are TRBV7-9 and TRBJ2-5; TRBD2 aligns across 8 bases. V was clipped by 6 bases and J by 2 bases; unmatched bases: 20. Germline CDR1 reads SEHNR; CDR2 reads FQNEAQ (reference sequence). This CDR3 has 19 amino acids. CDR3 sequence: CASSDGTSGGDFKQETQYF. Written as DNA, the CDR3 is TGTGCCAGCAGTGATGGGACTAGTGGCGGGGATTTCAAACAAGAGACCCAGTACTTC.